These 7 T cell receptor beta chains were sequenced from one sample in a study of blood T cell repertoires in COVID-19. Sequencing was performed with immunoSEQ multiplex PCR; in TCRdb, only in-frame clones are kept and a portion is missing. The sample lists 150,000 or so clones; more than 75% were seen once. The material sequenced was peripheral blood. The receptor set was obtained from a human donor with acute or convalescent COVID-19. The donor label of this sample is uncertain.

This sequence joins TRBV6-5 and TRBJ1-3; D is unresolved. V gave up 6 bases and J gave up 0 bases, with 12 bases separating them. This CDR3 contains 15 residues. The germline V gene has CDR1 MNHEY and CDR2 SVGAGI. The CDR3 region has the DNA TGTGCCAGCAGCCGCGGATCTTCCTCTGGAAACACCATATATTTT. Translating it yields CASSRGSSSGNTIYF.

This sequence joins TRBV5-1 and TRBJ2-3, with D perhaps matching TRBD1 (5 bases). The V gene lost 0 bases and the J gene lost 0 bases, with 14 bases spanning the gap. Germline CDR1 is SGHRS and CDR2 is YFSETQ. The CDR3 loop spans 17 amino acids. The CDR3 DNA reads TGCGCCAGCAGCTTGGCCCAGTCACAGGAGAGCACAGATACGCAGTATTTT. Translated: CASSLAQSQESTDTQYF.

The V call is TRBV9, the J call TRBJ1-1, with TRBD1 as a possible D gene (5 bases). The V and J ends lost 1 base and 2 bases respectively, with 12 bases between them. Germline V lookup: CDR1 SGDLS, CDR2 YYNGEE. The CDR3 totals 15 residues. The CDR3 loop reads CASSVSSRANTEAFF. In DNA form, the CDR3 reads TGTGCCAGCAGCGTATCGAGCAGGGCAAACACTGAAGCTTTCTTT.

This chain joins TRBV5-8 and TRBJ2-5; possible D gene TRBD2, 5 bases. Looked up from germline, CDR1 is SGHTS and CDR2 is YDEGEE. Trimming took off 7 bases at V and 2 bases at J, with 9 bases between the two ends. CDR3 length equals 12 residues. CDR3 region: CASLRAQETQYF. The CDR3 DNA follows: TGTGCCAGCCTGCGGGCACAAGAGACCCAGTACTTC.

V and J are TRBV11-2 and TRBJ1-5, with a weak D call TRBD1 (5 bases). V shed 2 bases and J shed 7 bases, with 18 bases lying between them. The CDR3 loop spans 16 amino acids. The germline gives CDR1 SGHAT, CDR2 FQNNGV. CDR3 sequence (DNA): TGTGCCAGCAGCTTACTTGGAGGGGTGGGAGGGCAGCCCCAGCATTTT. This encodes CASSLLGGVGGQPQHF.

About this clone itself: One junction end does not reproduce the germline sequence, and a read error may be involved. CDR3 sequence reads: CASGTTGNAEAFF. The CDR3 nucleotides are TGTGCCAGCGGGACTACAGGGAACGCTGAAGCTTTCTTT. This rearrangement joins TRBV6-5 to TRBJ1-1; maybe TRBD1 (6 bases). From germline, CDR1 is MNHEY and CDR2 SVGAGI. The CDR3 loop spans 13 amino acids.

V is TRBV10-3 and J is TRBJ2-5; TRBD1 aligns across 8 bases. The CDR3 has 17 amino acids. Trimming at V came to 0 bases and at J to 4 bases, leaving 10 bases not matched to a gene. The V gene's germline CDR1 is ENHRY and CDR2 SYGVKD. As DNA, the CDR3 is TGTGCCATCAGTGAGTCGGTGGTCGGACAGGGTGGAGAGACCCAGTACTTC. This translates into CAISESVVGQGGETQYF.